This T cell receptor (beta chain) came from a study of T-cell reconstitution after alpha-beta-depleted transplantation in children. Unique molecular identifiers were incorporated into the prepared TCRbeta library. TCRdb reprocessed the PCR reads with MiXCR, giving one entry per CDR3 protein. The sample has some 490,000 distinct CDR3 sequences; approximately 12% are singletons. This CDR3 is 15 amino acids long. V lost 7 bases and J 6 bases, leaving 19 bases between the germline ends. This clonotype was observed at least ten times. The sequencing used PBMCs from the stem cell graft donor, collected from the stem cell graft. The receptor comes from a human donor who donated a stem cell graft to a child with combined immunodeficiency. The chain carries TRBV12-3 or TRBV12-4 and TRBJ2-1; D unclear. In DNA, the CDR3 is TGTGCCAGCACCGTGGTGAGGCTGGTTTTCAATGAGCAGTTCTTC. This codes for CASTVVRLVFNEQFF.